A selection of T cell receptor beta chains follows, all from one sample in a study of graft-versus-host responses after intestinal transplantation. Clones were read by immunoSEQ multiplex PCR, and TCRdb kept only the in-frame ones, dropping some. The sample lists some 46,000 clones, over 80% seen once, with under 7.5% in the top ten. The source material was PBMCs, sampled around 820 days after a first intestinal transplant, on the day of a second. The receptors derive from a human patient who received an intestinal transplant, so some T cells may come from the graft donor. Both conserved end residues are part of each CDR3. The D gene is left open where the match is weak. The listing skips clone size in some rows; elsewhere it reads once, few, many or a size class.

J,D,V,size,DNA,CDR3
TRBJ2-7,TRBD1,TRBV6-5,NA,TGTGCCAGCAGGCGGGACAGGGTAACCTACGAGCAGTACTTC,CASRRDRVTYEQYF
TRBJ2-7,NA,TRBV27,NA,TGTGCCACCTCAGGGGGCGGGGGGGTTGACGAGCAGTACTTC,CATSGGGGVDEQYF
TRBJ2-5,NA,TRBV30,NA,TGTGCCTGGACCGCCGCGGGGGCCCGAGGGGAGACCCAGTACTTC,CAWTAAGARGETQYF
TRBJ2-6,TRBD1,TRBV5-1,NA,TGCGCCAGCAGACGGACAGGGACTGGGGCCAACGTCCTGACTTTC,CASRRTGTGANVLTF
TRBJ2-7,NA,TRBV19,NA,TGTGCCAGTACCGGATTCCAAAGGGGCGGCTACGAGCAGTACTTC,CASTGFQRGGYEQYF
TRBJ1-5,NA,TRBV2,NA,TGTGCCAGCAGTGAAGCCAGAGATAGGAGCAATCAGCCCCAGCATTTT,CASSEARDRSNQPQHF
TRBJ1-6,NA,TRBV10-1,NA,TGCGCCAGCAGTGACTTACGGACAGTCTGTGGGTCACCCCTCCACTTT,CASSDLRTVCGSPLHF
TRBJ1-1,NA,TRBV7-3,once,TGTGCCAGCAGCTTACTAAAGGAGCATGAAGCTTTCTTT,CASSLLKEHEAFF
TRBJ1-5,NA,TRBV4-3,NA,TGCGCCAGCAGCCAAGGGGTAAGAGGCAATCAGCCCCAGCATTTT,CASSQGVRGNQPQHF
TRBJ2-1,TRBD2,TRBV13,NA,TGTGCCAGCAGCTTAACTAGCGGGAGCGAGCAGTTCTTC,CASSLTSGSEQFF
TRBJ2-3,NA,TRBV27,NA,TGTGCCAGCAGCCGACGTGAAACAGATACGCAGTATTTT,CASSRRETDTQYF
TRBJ1-6,TRBD1,TRBV2,NA,TGTGCCAGCAGTGGGACAGGGGGTAATTCACCCCTCCACTTT,CASSGTGGNSPLHF
TRBJ2-7,NA,TRBV4-1,NA,TGCGCCAGCAGCCCCTCCCCGCTAGCTGCGGCCGAGCAGTACTTC,CASSPSPLAAAEQYF
TRBJ2-3,TRBD2,TRBV6-5,NA,TGTGCCAGCAGTTTTGGGACTAGCCGAGATACGCAGTATTTT,CASSFGTSRDTQYF
TRBJ2-2,NA,TRBV4-1,NA,TGCGCCAGCAGCCAAGAATCCAGGACCCCTTACGCAAACACCGGGGAGCTGTTTTTT,CASSQESRTPYANTGELFF
TRBJ1-2,NA,TRBV20-1,NA,TGCAGCAAACAGAGCGATGGCTACACCTTC,CSKQSDGYTF
TRBJ2-7,NA,TRBV20-1,NA,TGCAGTGCTAGAGGCTACGAGCAGTACTTC,CSARGYEQYF
TRBJ2-5,NA,TRBV7-3,once,TGTGCCAGCAGCTTAGTTGCTAGGGTTTACCAAGAGACCCAGTACTTC,CASSLVARVYQETQYF
TRBJ2-2,NA,TRBV6-4,NA,TGTGCCAGCAGCAGGGACGACGCCGGGGAGCTGTTTTTT,CASSRDDAGELFF
TRBJ1-2,NA,TRBV12-5,NA,TGTGCTAGTGGCCGAAACCGGGACACCCAAAACTATGGCTACACCTTC,CASGRNRDTQNYGYTF
TRBJ1-1,NA,TRBV7-3,NA,TGTGCCAGCAGCTTAGGGTCAAACACTGAAGCTTTCTTT,CASSLGSNTEAFF
TRBJ2-7,TRBD1,TRBV6-5,NA,TGTGCCAGCAGTTCCTTACAGGGGGTAGATTACGAGCAGTACTTC,CASSSLQGVDYEQYF
TRBJ1-3,TRBD1,TRBV7-8,NA,TGTGCCAGCAGCTACAGGGGAGCTGGAAACACCATATATTTT,CASSYRGAGNTIYF
TRBJ2-1,TRBD2,TRBV19,NA,TGTGCCAGTAGTATTAGCGGGAGTCGCAATGAGCAGTTCTTC,CASSISGSRNEQFF
TRBJ2-5,TRBD1,TRBV7-9,NA,TGTGCCAGCAGCTCTAAGGGGGCCTCCTCGAGAGGGACCCAGTACTTC,CASSSKGASSRGTQYF
TRBJ2-1,NA,TRBV7-9,NA,TGTGCCAGCAGCTTGGGGTTGGGGTTATACAATGAGCAGTTCTTC,CASSLGLGLYNEQFF
TRBJ1-4,NA,TRBV18,NA,TGTGCCAGCTCCCCCCGGGGGAATGAAAAACTGTTTTTT,CASSPRGNEKLFF
TRBJ2-5,TRBD2,TRBV6-5,NA,TGTGCCAGCAGTCCAGCTAGCGGGAGGCGAGAGCAGTACTTC,CASSPASGRREQYF
TRBJ1-6,NA,TRBV27,NA,TGTGCCAGCTTAAATTCACCCCTCCACTTT,CASLNSPLHF
TRBJ2-7,NA,TRBV5-5,NA,TGTGCCAGCAGCGATCCGGGACAGCGGGCCTACGAGCAGTACTTC,CASSDPGQRAYEQYF
TRBJ2-3,NA,TRBV10-2,NA,TGCGCCAGCAGTGAGTCTGGGGGCGGGAGCACAGATACGCAGTATTTT,CASSESGGGSTDTQYF
TRBJ2-1,NA,TRBV6-1,once,TGTGCCAGCAGTGAAATGCTTCCACCTCGGGGTGAGCAGTTCTTC,CASSEMLPPRGEQFF
TRBJ2-2,NA,TRBV19,NA,TGTGCCAGTAAACGTCGAAGACAGTACACCGGGGAGCTGTTTTTT,CASKRRRQYTGELFF
TRBJ2-7,TRBD1,TRBV6-1,NA,TGTGCCAGCAGTACCCGGACAGGGTCAGGGGAGCAGTACTTC,CASSTRTGSGEQYF
TRBJ2-3,TRBD1,TRBV5-6,NA,TGTGCCAGCAGCTGGCTACAGGGGGGAGGTGGAGATACGCAGTATTTT,CASSWLQGGGGDTQYF
TRBJ2-3,NA,TRBV29-1,NA,TGCAGCGCCGGGGATACGCAGTATTTT,CSAGDTQYF
TRBJ2-1,TRBD2,TRBV7-9,NA,TGTGCCAGCAGCAGAAGACTAGCGGATGAGCAGTTCTTC,CASSRRLADEQFF
TRBJ2-1,NA,TRBV11-2,NA,TGTGCCAGCAGCTTAGGGGCCTACAATGAGCAGTTCTTC,CASSLGAYNEQFF
TRBJ2-5,NA,TRBV5-1,NA,TGCGCCAGCAGCTTGGTGAACAGCCAAGAGACCCAGTACTTC,CASSLVNSQETQYF
TRBJ2-2,TRBD1,TRBV19,once,TGTGCCAGCGGGACAGGGGTCTTCACCGGGGAGCTGTTTTTT,CASGTGVFTGELFF